Below, one T cell receptor beta chain is given with its context. The CDR3 extends over 17 amino acids. In germline, CDR1 is LNHDA, CDR2 SQIVND (reference sequence). The V gene lost 0 bases and the J gene lost 4 bases, with 18 bases spanning the gap. The data are from a study of shared clonotypes between healthy human individuals. The table came from immunoSEQ multiplex PCR; TCRdb's copy has only in-frame clones and leaves some out. The sample has 2 million to 3 million clones; 93% are singletons. The sample comprised naive CD4+ T cells from PBMCs. Subset described: CD45RA+ positively selected. This sequence originates from a man in his late teens or twenties in good health. Some clones in this sample may be carry-over from other donors' samples. The gene calls are TRBV19 and TRBJ1-2, with D maybe TRBD1 (5 bases). CDR3 loop: CASSIDHSIGVGYGYTF. The CDR3 DNA reads TGTGCCAGTAGTATAGATCACTCTATAGGGGTCGGCTATGGCTACACCTTC.